This T cell receptor (beta chain) was captured by sequencing in a study of cytomegalovirus exposure and HLA in healthy donors. Study-wide context: Within an early data release were about 85 million unique TCRs drawn from HLA-typed donors.

Study-level findings and limits: An analysis was carried out later, and it reportedly showed fewer N-insertions in an Asian-associated ancestry cluster than the approximately 670-donor mean.

The germline CDR1 and CDR2 sequences are SGHDT and YYEEEE. Between the trimmed V and J ends, which lost 2 bases and 3 bases, there was a span of 9 bases. CDR3 length equals 14 residues. In the case of this clone: The antigen remains undetermined.

At the time of sampling, donors were nominally healthy, though unrecorded immune exposures were likely. With 60 Vbeta and 13 Jbeta primers, the PCR was carried out. Only in-frame clones appear in the TCRdb table, and some are missing; sequencing was by immunoSEQ multiplex PCR. Among roughly 160,000 clones listed, 84% were seen once. The rearrangement links TRBV5-6 to TRBJ2-1, with unresolved D. Material for sequencing was PBMCs. The receptor was derived from a young man in good health and CMV-seronegative. CDR3 loop: CASSFRGNYNEQFF. In DNA, the CDR3 is TGTGCCAGCAGCTTTCGCGGAAACTACAATGAGCAGTTCTTC.